This T cell receptor beta chain was identified during a study of T cell repertoires in cytomegalovirus infection. This clonotype was seen at least ten times. Each CDR3 protein is one row after TCRdb ran MiXCR on the reads. The sample has hundreds of thousands of distinct CDR3 sequences, approximately 9.5% seen once. Sequenced material: PBMCs. The TCR originated in a human donor in good health (CMV status not recorded). Some clones in this sample may be carry-over from other donors' samples.

In nucleotides, the CDR3 is TGTGCCAGCAGTTTAGGACTAGCGGGAGTCACAGATACGCAGTATTTT. This sequence encodes CASSLGLAGVTDTQYF. The chain joins TRBV2 to TRBJ2-3, with 13 nucleotides matching TRBD2. The CDR3 spans 16 residues. Germline assignment: CDR1 SNHLY and CDR2 FYNNEI. V was clipped by 5 bases and J by 2 bases; unmatched bases: 4.